The 21 T cell receptor beta chains below were found in one sample sequenced in a study of cytomegalovirus exposure and HLA in healthy donors. The primer mix had 60 Vbeta and 13 Jbeta primers. Some clones are missing from TCRdb's copy, which holds only in-frame ones; the method was immunoSEQ multiplex PCR. Here the sample spans approximately 220,000 clones, about 80% being singletons. The specimen sequenced was PBMCs. The receptors originated from a young man in good health and CMV-seronegative.

The V call is TRBV11-2, the J call TRBJ2-7, with D hard to call. The CDR3 runs to 14 residues. Between the trimmed V and J ends, which lost 2 bases and 5 bases, there was a span of 13 bases. Germline lookup yields CDR1 SGHAT and CDR2 FQNNGV. In nucleotides, the CDR3 is TGTGCCAGCAGCTTATCTGTGTCCTCGGACGAGCAGTACTTC. The encoded protein is CASSLSVSSDEQYF.

V usage is TRBV2 and J usage is TRBJ1-4; TRBD1 is a possible D gene (6 bases). The ends were cut back, 6 bases at V and 4 bases at J, with 15 bases in the middle. The CDR3 length is 15 residues. Germline loops: CDR1 SNHLY, CDR2 FYNNEI. CDR3 sequence (DNA): TGTGCCAGCAGCGCGACAGGCCAGGGTAATGAAAAACTGTTTTTT. Translated, it gives CASSATGQGNEKLFF.

The V and J genes are TRBV27 and TRBJ2-7, with D tentatively TRBD1 (6 bases). The CDR3 runs to 14 residues. Germline assignment: CDR1 MNHEY and CDR2 SMNVEV (reference sequence). The V end lost 5 bases, the J end lost 1 base, and 12 bases lay between the germline ends. CDR3 amino acids: CASSAQGGSYEQYF. In DNA, the CDR3 is TGTGCCAGCAGTGCCCAAGGGGGTTCCTACGAGCAGTACTTC.

The chain recombines TRBV4-1 with TRBJ2-7; 10 bases match TRBD2. CDR3 length: 18 amino acids. The V gene end was trimmed by 1 base and the J gene end by 0 bases; junction bases not matched to a gene: 9. Per germline, CDR1 MGHRA and CDR2 YSYEKL. The CDR3 is CASSQGPSSGSLSYEQYF. In DNA form, the CDR3 reads TGCGCCAGCAGCCAAGGTCCCTCTAGCGGGAGTCTCTCCTACGAGCAGTACTTC.

This rearrangement joins TRBV28 to TRBJ2-1; 11 positions match TRBD2. The CDR3 contains 15 residues. CDR1 and CDR2 from the germline V gene are MDHEN and SYDVKM. The junction had 5 bases not matched to a gene; V was cut back by 6 bases and J by 4 bases. CDR3 nucleotides: TGTGCCAGCAGGCTTACTAGCGGGAGATACAATGAGCAGTTCTTC. Translation: CASRLTSGRYNEQFF.

The sample holds one count of this clone. The V and J genes are TRBV9 and TRBJ2-2; TRBD1 agrees at 7 bases. The V segment lost 0 bases and the J segment 6 bases; nucleotides outside the gene matches: 8. The CDR3 length is 16 residues. Germline V gene sequence: CDR1 SGDLS, CDR2 YYNGEE. The CDR3 region has the DNA TGTGCCAGCAGCGTAGGAGGGACAGCCGTCCCCGGGGAGCTGTTTTTT. Protein product: CASSVGGTAVPGELFF.

This chain joins TRBV6-5 and TRBJ1-1; D possibly corresponds to TRBD1 (5 bases). The CDR3 sequence is 12 residues long. The V gene's germline CDR1 is MNHEY and CDR2 SVGAGI. The V gene lost 6 bases and the J gene lost 5 bases, with 10 bases spanning the gap. Written as DNA, the CDR3 is TGTGCCAGCAGGCCGGGGGGAACTGAAGCTTTCTTT. It codes for CASRPGGTEAFF.

The chain links TRBV25-1 to TRBJ2-7; D call uncertain. This CDR3 region has 12 residues. Germline CDR1 reads MGHDK; CDR2 reads SYGVNS. V was pared by 4 bases and J by 3 bases, with 7 bases between. CDR3 nucleotide sequence: TGTGCCAGCAGTGCCCTCGGCTACGAGCAGTACTTC. Encoded protein: CASSALGYEQYF.

V is TRBV5-4 and J is TRBJ2-7; no clear D gene. The CDR3 totals 16 residues. The V gene's germline CDR1 is SGHNT and CDR2 YYREEE (reference sequence). V shed 0 bases and J shed 2 bases, with 15 bases lying between them. DNA of the CDR3: TGTGCCAGCAGCTTGGTGTTGTGGCAGGCGACCTACGAGCAGTACTTC. Its translation is CASSLVLWQATYEQYF.

The V call is TRBV6-4, the J call TRBJ1-4; 8 bases fit TRBD1. The V gene's germline CDR1 is MRHNA and CDR2 SNTAGT. The CDR3 totals 13 residues. The junction had 2 bases not matched to a gene; V was cut back by 6 bases and J by 5 bases. This chain's CDR3 is CASRGQENEKLFF. The CDR3 DNA is TGTGCCAGCAGGGGACAGGAAAATGAAAAACTGTTTTTT.

J is TRBJ2-3 and V is TRBV5-1; D is possibly TRBD2 (6 bases). The CDR3 runs to 14 residues. V dropped 0 bases and J dropped 6 bases, with 11 bases sitting between them. Germline V gene data show CDR1 as SGHRS and CDR2 as YFSETQ. The CDR3 sequence is CASSLESGQDTQYF. CDR3 in DNA: TGCGCCAGCAGCTTGGAGAGCGGGCAGGATACGCAGTATTTT.

The chain has TRBV7-9 and TRBJ1-1; D may be TRBD1 (6 bases). The V gene's germline CDR1 is SEHNR and CDR2 FQNEAQ (reference sequence). The CDR3 runs 15 residues. With 5 bases removed from V and 4 bases from J, the gap between germline ends came to 17 bases. The CDR3 loop is CASSPTGGAFTEAFF. In nucleotides, the CDR3 is TGTGCCAGCAGCCCCACCGGGGGGGCTTTCACTGAAGCTTTCTTT.

The V gene is TRBV28, the J gene TRBJ2-3; D is perhaps TRBD2 (6 bases). Trimming removed 2 bases at V and 4 bases at J, with 13 bases between. Germline V gene data show CDR1 as MDHEN and CDR2 as SYDVKM. The CDR3 totals 15 residues. CDR3 sequence reads: CASSLRRGTADTQYF. DNA for the CDR3: TGTGCCAGCAGTTTAAGGCGGGGTACTGCAGATACGCAGTATTTT.

The J gene is TRBJ2-7, the V gene TRBV25-1; 8 nucleotides match TRBD1. After removal of 8 bases from V and 1 base from J, the junction contained 1 base not matched to a gene. The length of the CDR3 is 12 residues. Germline loops: CDR1 MGHDK, CDR2 SYGVNS. CDR3 in amino acids: CASRTGSYEQYF. Here the CDR3 DNA reads TGTGCCAGCCGGACAGGGTCCTACGAGCAGTACTTC.

This rearrangement joins TRBV4-1 to TRBJ2-7, with TRBD1 matching over 10 bases. Germline lookup yields CDR1 MGHRA and CDR2 YSYEKL. V lost 4 bases, J lost 6 bases, and 9 bases stayed unmatched. CDR3 length: 15 residues. In DNA, the CDR3 is TGCGCCAGCAGCCTAGGGGGACAGGGGAACTTCGAGCAGTACTTC. It yields the protein CASSLGGQGNFEQYF.

This clone was counted once. The chain couples TRBV4-1 to TRBJ2-4; 9 bases map to TRBD2. Germline V gene data show CDR1 as MGHRA and CDR2 as YSYEKL. The J segment lost 9 bases and the V segment lost 2 bases, leaving 5 bases of the junction unmatched. The CDR3 spans 14 residues. CDR3 in DNA: TGCGCCAGCAGCCAAACTAGCGGGTTAAGCATTCAGTACTTC. The encoded protein is CASSQTSGLSIQYF.

The chain uses TRBV5-5 and TRBJ1-2; 7 bases map to TRBD1. The CDR3 consists of 16 residues. V lost 5 bases and J lost 4; bases outside the gene matches: 14. Looked up from germline, CDR1 is SGHKS and CDR2 is YYEKEE (reference sequence). The CDR3 DNA reads as TGTGCCAGCAGGGCGGGACAGCCTTCCTCCTCCTATGGCTACACCTTC. Its protein is CASRAGQPSSSYGYTF.

This clone was seen just once. The V and J genes are TRBV9 and TRBJ2-3; possible D gene TRBD1, 6 bases. The CDR3 length is 15 residues. The V end was cut by 1 base, the J end by 2 bases, with 11 bases between. Germline CDR1 SGDLS, CDR2 YYNGEE. The CDR3 sequence is CASSVQTGNTDTQYF. CDR3 DNA sequence: TGTGCCAGCAGCGTACAGACAGGCAACACAGATACGCAGTATTTT.

The J gene is TRBJ1-1, the V gene TRBV27; D is perhaps TRBD1 (5 bases). V was clipped by 3 bases and J by 1 base, with 12 bases between them. The CDR3 has 15 residues. The V gene's germline CDR1 is MNHEY and CDR2 SMNVEV (reference sequence). DNA for the CDR3: TGTGCCAGCAGTTTTTGGAGGGGCCGGAACACTGAAGCTTTCTTT. Protein sequence: CASSFWRGRNTEAFF.

J is TRBJ2-7 and V is TRBV10-1; D might be TRBD2 (6 bases). Germline assignment: CDR1 WNHNN and CDR2 SYGVQD (reference sequence). The CDR3 runs 13 residues. Between the trimmed V and J ends, which lost 4 bases and 7 bases, there was a span of 14 bases. The CDR3 protein is CASSAGTAGEQYF. The CDR3 DNA is TGCGCCAGCAGTGCCGGGACCGCGGGGGAGCAGTACTTC.

The rearrangement uses TRBV6-1 and TRBJ2-7, with 10 bases identical to TRBD1. V was pared by 6 bases and J by 1 base, with 6 bases of the junction left unmatched. Germline-derived CDR1 and CDR2 are MNHNS and SASEGT. This CDR3 region has 15 residues. Written as DNA, the CDR3 is TGTGCCAGCAGGTCCCGGGACAGGGGTTCCTACGAGCAGTACTTC. Its protein product is CASRSRDRGSYEQYF.